Below, one T cell receptor beta chain is given with its context. This record belongs to a study of blood T cells in healthy people across ages. Germline assignment: CDR1 KGHSY and CDR2 FQNENV. The CDR3 extends over 14 amino acids. J was trimmed by 6 bases and V by 2 bases; bases with no gene match: 3. A second PCR of about 7 to 12 cycles used a sample-barcoded 5' primer and a J-beta primer mix. Using its own MiXCR run on the 5' RACE reads, TCRdb lists one record per CDR3 protein. This sample has hundreds of thousands of distinct CDR3 sequences, with 20% to 30% found just once. These data were likewise used in another study, on T cells of mothers and their children.

This TCR was sampled from a boy aged 5-17 years in good health. Sequenced: blood. The chain has TRBV16 and TRBJ1-5; TRBD1 matches at 8 bases. The CDR3 DNA reads as TGTGCCAGCAGCCAACGGACAGGGAGTCAGCCCCAGCATTTT. This codes for CASSQRTGSQPQHF.